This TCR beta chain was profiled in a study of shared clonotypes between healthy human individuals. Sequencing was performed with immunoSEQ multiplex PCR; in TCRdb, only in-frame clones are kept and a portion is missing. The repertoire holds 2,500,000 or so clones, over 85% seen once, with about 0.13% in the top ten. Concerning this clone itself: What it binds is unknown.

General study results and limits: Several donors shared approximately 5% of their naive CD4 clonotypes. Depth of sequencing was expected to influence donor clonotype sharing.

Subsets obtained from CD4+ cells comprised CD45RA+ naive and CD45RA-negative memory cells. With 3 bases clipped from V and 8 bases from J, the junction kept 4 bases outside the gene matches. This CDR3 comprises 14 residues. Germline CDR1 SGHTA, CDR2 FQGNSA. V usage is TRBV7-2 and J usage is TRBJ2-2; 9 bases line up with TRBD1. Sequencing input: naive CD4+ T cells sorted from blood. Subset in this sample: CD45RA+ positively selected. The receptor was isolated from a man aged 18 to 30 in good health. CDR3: CASSLDRGKGELFF. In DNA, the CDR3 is TGTGCCAGCAGCTTGGACAGGGGAAAGGGGGAGCTGTTTTTT.